The 22 T cell receptor beta chains given below trace back to one sample, sequenced in a study of T cells in Graves' hyperthyroidism and ophthalmopathy. Amplification targeted TCR beta CDR3 regions from RNA transcripts. HTBI primers drove first-round RT-PCR of the TCR CDR3. Via MiXCR, TCRdb re-called the multiplex PCR reads, giving one row per CDR3 protein. The data contain 300,000 or so distinct CDR3 sequences, about 21% of them singletons. The sequencing input was blood. All receptors derive from a woman aged 45-59 years with Graves' hyperthyroidism.

The chain combines TRBV20-1 with TRBJ2-7; the match to TRBD1 covers 7 bases. Germline CDR1 is DFQATT and CDR2 is SNEGSKA (reference sequence). This CDR3 spans 14 amino acids. Trimming removed 5 bases from V and 1 base from J; junction bases left unmatched: 8. The CDR3 bases are TGCAGTGCTGGGTCACAGGGGCGATCCTACGAGCAGTACTTC. Its translation is CSAGSQGRSYEQYF.

This clonotype was detected ten times or more. This rearrangement joins TRBV24-1 to TRBJ2-5; D perhaps matches TRBD1 (6 bases). The germline V gene encodes CDR1 KGHDR and CDR2 SFDVKD. With 4 bases removed from V and 1 base from J, the gap between germline ends came to 15 bases. The CDR3 has 16 amino acids. Here the CDR3 DNA reads TGTGCCACCAGTGACAGCCTAAGGGGGACCCAAGAGACCCAGTACTTC. This translates into CATSDSLRGTQETQYF.

This rearrangement joins TRBV3-1 to TRBJ1-5; 8 nucleotides agree with TRBD1. The germline V gene encodes CDR1 LGHDT and CDR2 YNNKEL (reference sequence). The CDR3 consists of 16 residues. The junction had 6 bases not matched to a gene; V was cut back by 0 bases and J by 5 bases. DNA of the CDR3: TGTGCCAGCAGCCAAGAGGCGGGGACAGGCTATCAGCCCCAGCATTTT. Its protein product is CASSQEAGTGYQPQHF. The full variable domain, rest sourced from reference TRBV3-1 and TRBJ1-5, is DTAVSQTPKYLVTQMGNDKSIKCEQNLGHDTMYWYKQDSKKFLKIMFSYNNKELIINETVPNRFSPKSPDKAHLNLHINSLELGDSAVYFCASSQEAGTGYQPQHFGDGTRLSIL.

The V call is TRBV6-1, the J call TRBJ2-3, with D unclear. Germline V gene data show CDR1 as MNHNS and CDR2 as SASEGT. V was clipped by 0 bases and J by 5 bases, with 6 bases between them. The CDR3 consists of 13 residues. The CDR3 is CASSEAAVDTQYF. In DNA, the CDR3 is TGTGCCAGCAGTGAAGCCGCTGTAGATACGCAGTATTTT.

This clonotype was detected only a few times. This chain joins TRBV5-4 and TRBJ2-3; 11 nucleotides agree with TRBD2. From germline, CDR1 is SGHNT and CDR2 YYREEE (reference sequence). V shed 4 bases, J shed 5 bases, and the junction held 6 bases outside the gene matches. The CDR3 has 15 amino acids. This chain's CDR3 is CASSRDTSGGDTQYF. The CDR3, as DNA: TGTGCCAGCAGCCGGGATACTAGCGGGGGAGATACGCAGTATTTT.

The table lists this clonotype with a few counts. The chain recombines TRBV5-1 with TRBJ2-2; possible D gene TRBD1, 6 bases. The CDR3 covers 16 residues. The V gene's germline CDR1 is SGHRS and CDR2 YFSETQ. The germline V and J ends were trimmed by 0 bases and 0 bases, with 9 bases remaining between them. The DNA of the CDR3 is TGCGCCAGCAGCTTGGTTCGGGACACGAACACCGGGGAGCTGTTTTTT. It codes for CASSLVRDTNTGELFF.

This clonotype has just a few counts. CDR3 DNA sequence: TGTGCCTGGAGTAGGGAGCGGGCATCCTACAATGAGCAGTTCTTC. This encodes CAWSRERASYNEQFF. The V gene is TRBV30, the J gene TRBJ2-1, with a possible D match to TRBD2 (6 bases). The ends were cut back, 2 bases at V and 1 base at J, with 12 bases in the middle. Per germline, CDR1 GTSNPN and CDR2 SVGIG (reference sequence). The CDR3 runs 15 residues.

The CDR3 spells CSARQGRGQETQYF. CDR3 nucleotides: TGCAGTGCTAGACAGGGTCGGGGGCAAGAGACCCAGTACTTC. J is TRBJ2-5 and V is TRBV20-1; D is perhaps TRBD2 (6 bases). V lost 2 bases to trimming and J lost 2 bases, with 12 bases between them. Germline V gene data show CDR1 as DFQATT and CDR2 as SNEGSKA (reference sequence). The CDR3 is made up of 14 amino acids.

There are many counts of this clonotype. The chain joins TRBV11-3 to TRBJ1-1; no firm D call. CDR1 is SGHNT, CDR2 YENEEA, per germline. V was pared by 5 bases and J by 8 bases, with 9 bases between. CDR3 length: 11 residues. The CDR3 reads CASSALREAFF. CDR3 sequence (DNA): TGTGCCAGCAGCGCCCTTCGAGAAGCTTTCTTT.

This clonotype appeared a few times. V and J are TRBV5-1 and TRBJ2-3, with D uncertain. Germline CDR1 reads SGHRS; CDR2 reads YFSETQ. This CDR3 has 16 residues. Deletions cut 2 bases from V and 1 base from J, with 14 bases between. DNA of the CDR3: TGCGCCAGCAGCTTTGGCTTTGTCTCAGGCACAGATACGCAGTATTTT. The encoded protein is CASSFGFVSGTDTQYF. Using reference TRBV5-1 and TRBJ2-3 for the parts outside the CDR3, the full variable domain is KAGVTQTPRYLIKTRGQQVTLSCSPISGHRSVSWYQQTPGQGLQFLFEYFSETQRNKGNFPGRFSGRQFSNSRSEMNVSTLELGDSALYLCASSFGFVSGTDTQYFGPGTRLTVL.

The table lists this clonotype with many counts. The chain carries TRBV30 and TRBJ2-1, with unresolved D. Germline lookup yields CDR1 GTSNPN and CDR2 SVGIG (reference sequence). With 4 bases removed from V and 0 bases from J, the gap between germline ends came to 7 bases. The CDR3 is 13 amino acids. Written as DNA, the CDR3 is TGTGCCTGGACCGATAGCTCCTACAATGAGCAGTTCTTC. Translating gives CAWTDSSYNEQFF.

Ten or more counts support this clonotype. The V and J genes are TRBV7-9 and TRBJ1-4, with a possible D match to TRBD1 (5 bases). The ends were cut back, 6 bases at V and 2 bases at J, with 7 bases in the middle. Germline loops: CDR1 SEHNR, CDR2 FQNEAQ (reference sequence). The CDR3 is made up of 13 amino acids. CDR3 amino acids: CASRTDTNEKLFF. The CDR3 DNA is TGTGCCAGCAGGACAGATACTAATGAAAAACTGTTTTTT. Based on the CDR3 plus reference TRBV7-9 and TRBJ1-4, the full variable domain is DTGVSQNPRHKITKRGQNVTFRCDPISEHNRLYWYRQTLGQGPEFLTYFQNEAQLEKSRLLSDRFSAERPKGSFSTLEIQRTEQGDSAMYLCASRTDTNEKLFFGSGTQLSVL.

The V and J genes are TRBV15 and TRBJ2-7, with 7 bases fitting TRBD1. This CDR3 is built from 13 residues. After removal of 5 bases from V and 0 bases from J, the junction contained 1 base not matched to a gene. The germline V gene encodes CDR1 LNHNV and CDR2 YYDKDF (reference sequence). Here the CDR3 reads CATSGTASYEQYF. DNA for the CDR3: TGTGCCACCAGCGGGACAGCCTCCTACGAGCAGTACTTC.

V gene TRBV12-3 or TRBV12-4 combines with J gene TRBJ1-1, with D perhaps matching TRBD1 (5 bases). The CDR3 extends over 15 amino acids. V was cut by 5 bases and J by 0 bases, with 13 bases left in between. The CDR3 is CASSPFGTVNTEAFF. The DNA of the CDR3 is TGTGCCAGCAGTCCCTTTGGGACGGTGAACACTGAAGCTTTCTTT.

This clonotype has only one observation. The chain couples TRBV20-1 to TRBJ2-2; D gene ambiguous. Deletions cut 0 bases from V and 0 bases from J, with 8 bases between. The germline V gene encodes CDR1 DFQATT and CDR2 SNEGSKA (reference sequence). The CDR3 runs to 15 residues. The CDR3 DNA reads as TGCAGTGCTAGAGAGGCGGTCTCGAACACCGGGGAGCTGTTTTTT. Translated, it gives CSAREAVSNTGELFF.

This clonotype occurred many times. The chain is built from TRBV5-1 and TRBJ2-3, with D possibly being TRBD2 (6 bases). The CDR3 loop spans 16 amino acids. Trimming took off 0 bases at V and 1 base at J, with 12 bases between the two ends. CDR1 and CDR2 (germline): SGHRS, YFSETQ. The chain's CDR3 is CASSLEQSGGTDTQYF. The CDR3 DNA follows: TGCGCCAGCAGCTTGGAACAGTCGGGAGGCACAGATACGCAGTATTTT. Full variable domain (outside the CDR3, taken from reference TRBV5-1 and TRBJ2-3): KAGVTQTPRYLIKTRGQQVTLSCSPISGHRSVSWYQQTPGQGLQFLFEYFSETQRNKGNFPGRFSGRQFSNSRSEMNVSTLELGDSALYLCASSLEQSGGTDTQYFGPGTRLTVL.

This clonotype has only a few counts. The CDR3 here is CASSFAAGSSDTQYF. The CDR3 DNA is TGTGCCAGCAGTTTTGCGGCCGGGAGCTCAGATACGCAGTATTTT. The rearrangement links TRBV27 to TRBJ2-3; D perhaps matches TRBD2 (6 bases). Trimming shortened V by 3 bases and J by 4 bases, and 14 bases separated the two germline ends. Per the germline V gene, CDR1 is MNHEY and CDR2 is SMNVEV (reference sequence). This CDR3 contains 15 residues.

This clonotype was seen a handful of times. The chain joins TRBV7-9 to TRBJ1-4, with a possible D match to TRBD1 (6 bases). Germline V CDR1 and CDR2: SEHNR, FQNEAQ (reference sequence). CDR3 size: 15 residues. V was clipped by 4 bases and J by 5 bases, with 14 bases between them. The CDR3 loop reads CASSSWTAKNEKLFF. CDR3 nucleotides: TGTGCCAGCAGCTCCTGGACAGCTAAAAATGAAAAACTGTTTTTT.

This chain uses TRBV7-8 with TRBJ2-3; D remains ambiguous. V lost 5 bases and J 4 bases, leaving 10 bases between the germline ends. The germline V gene encodes CDR1 SGHVS and CDR2 FQNEAQ. The CDR3 covers 13 residues. The CDR3 loop is CASSLWSADTQYF. The CDR3 bases are TGTGCCAGCAGCCTCTGGAGTGCAGATACGCAGTATTTT.

This clonotype came up a few times. The genes are TRBV19 and TRBJ1-1, with 8 bases fitting TRBD1. The CDR3 consists of 14 residues. Losses at the gene ends were 7 bases for V and 3 bases for J; bases not matched to a gene: 7. From germline, CDR1 is LNHDA and CDR2 SQIVND (reference sequence). The CDR3 here is CASKLTGADTEAFF. The CDR3 DNA follows: TGTGCCAGTAAACTGACAGGGGCGGACACTGAAGCTTTCTTT.

The V call is TRBV4-1, the J call TRBJ1-5, with a tentative D call TRBD1 (5 bases). The CDR3 length is 15 residues. Germline V CDR1 and CDR2: MGHRA, YSYEKL. The ends were cut back, 0 bases at V and 10 bases at J, with 16 bases in the middle. CDR3 residues: CASSQESVVGGPQHF. The DNA for the CDR3 is TGCGCCAGCAGCCAAGAGAGTGTGGTTGGGGGTCCCCAGCATTTT.

This clonotype was observed a handful of times. The V and J genes are TRBV5-1 and TRBJ2-7; D ambiguous. Germline CDR1 SGHRS, CDR2 YFSETQ. The V end lost 1 base, the J end lost 1 base, and 9 bases lay between the germline ends. This CDR3 is 14 amino acids long. Here the CDR3 DNA reads TGCGCCAGCAGCTTGTTAGTTCAGTCCTACGAGCAGTACTTC. Protein: CASSLLVQSYEQYF.